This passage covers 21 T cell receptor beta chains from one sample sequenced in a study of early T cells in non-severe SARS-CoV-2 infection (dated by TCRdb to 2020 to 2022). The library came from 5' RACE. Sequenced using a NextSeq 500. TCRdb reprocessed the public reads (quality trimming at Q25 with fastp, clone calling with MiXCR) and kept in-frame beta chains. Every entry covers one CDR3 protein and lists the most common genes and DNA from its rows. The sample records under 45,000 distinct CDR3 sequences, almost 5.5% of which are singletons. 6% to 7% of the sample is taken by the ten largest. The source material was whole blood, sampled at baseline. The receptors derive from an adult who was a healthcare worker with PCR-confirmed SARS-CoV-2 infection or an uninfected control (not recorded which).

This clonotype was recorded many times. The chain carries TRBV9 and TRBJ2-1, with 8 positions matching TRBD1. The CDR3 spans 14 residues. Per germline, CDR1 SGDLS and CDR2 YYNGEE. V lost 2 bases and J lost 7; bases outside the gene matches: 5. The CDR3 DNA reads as TGTGCCAGCAGCGTTTCAGGGGGCTGGAATGAGCAGTTCTTC. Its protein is CASSVSGGWNEQFF.

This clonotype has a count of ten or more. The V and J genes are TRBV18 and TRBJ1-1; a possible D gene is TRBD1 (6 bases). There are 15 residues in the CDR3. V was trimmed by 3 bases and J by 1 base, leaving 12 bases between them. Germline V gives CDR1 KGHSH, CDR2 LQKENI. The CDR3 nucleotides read TGTGCCAGCTCACCTAGACAGGAGCCGAACACTGAAGCTTTCTTT. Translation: CASSPRQEPNTEAFF.

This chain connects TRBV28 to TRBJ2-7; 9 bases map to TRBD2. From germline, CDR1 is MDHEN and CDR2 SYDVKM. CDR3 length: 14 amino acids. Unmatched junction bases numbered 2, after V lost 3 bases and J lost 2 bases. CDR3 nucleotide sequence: TGTGCCAGCAGTTTTAGCGGGAGAGCCTACGAGCAGTACTTC. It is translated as CASSFSGRAYEQYF.

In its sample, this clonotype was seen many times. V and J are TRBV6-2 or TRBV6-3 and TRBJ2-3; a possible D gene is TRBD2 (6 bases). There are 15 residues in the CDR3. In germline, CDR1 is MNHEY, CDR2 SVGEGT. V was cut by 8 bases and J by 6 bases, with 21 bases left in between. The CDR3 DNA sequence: TGTGCCAGCCAGCCGGGACTGACGTGGTCCGATACGCAGTATTTT. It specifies CASQPGLTWSDTQYF.

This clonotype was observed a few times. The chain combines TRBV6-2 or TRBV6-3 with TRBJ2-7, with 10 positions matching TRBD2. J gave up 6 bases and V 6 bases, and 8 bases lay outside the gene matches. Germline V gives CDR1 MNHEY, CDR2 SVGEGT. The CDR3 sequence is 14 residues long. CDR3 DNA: TGTGCCAGCAGGGGGGCTAGCGGGAGAAGCGAGCAGTACGTC. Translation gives CASRGASGRSEQYV.

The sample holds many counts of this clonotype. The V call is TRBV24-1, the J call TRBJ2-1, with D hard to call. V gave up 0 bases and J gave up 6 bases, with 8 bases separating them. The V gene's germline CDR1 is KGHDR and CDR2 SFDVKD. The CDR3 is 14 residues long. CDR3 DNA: TGTGCCACCAGTGATTTGCGGGCTTCCAATGAGCAGTTCTTC. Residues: CATSDLRASNEQFF.

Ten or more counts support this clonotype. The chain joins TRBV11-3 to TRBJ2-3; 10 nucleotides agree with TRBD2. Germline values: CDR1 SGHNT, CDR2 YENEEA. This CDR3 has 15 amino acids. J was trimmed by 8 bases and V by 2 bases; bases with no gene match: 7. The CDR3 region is CASSLSSGRSPTQYF. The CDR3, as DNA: TGTGCCAGCAGCTTATCTAGCGGGAGATCCCCTACGCAGTATTTT.

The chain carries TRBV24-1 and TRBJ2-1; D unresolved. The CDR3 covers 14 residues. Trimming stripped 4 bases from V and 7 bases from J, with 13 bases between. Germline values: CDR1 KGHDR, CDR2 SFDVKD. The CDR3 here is CATSDLWTANEQFF. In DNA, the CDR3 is TGTGCCACCAGTGACCTATGGACGGCTAATGAGCAGTTCTTC.

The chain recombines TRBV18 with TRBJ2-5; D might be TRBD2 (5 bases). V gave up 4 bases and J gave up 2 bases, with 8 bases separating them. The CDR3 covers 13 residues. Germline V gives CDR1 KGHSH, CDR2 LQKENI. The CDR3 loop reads CASSRTEQETQYF. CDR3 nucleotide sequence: TGTGCCAGCTCACGGACTGAACAAGAGACCCAGTACTTC.

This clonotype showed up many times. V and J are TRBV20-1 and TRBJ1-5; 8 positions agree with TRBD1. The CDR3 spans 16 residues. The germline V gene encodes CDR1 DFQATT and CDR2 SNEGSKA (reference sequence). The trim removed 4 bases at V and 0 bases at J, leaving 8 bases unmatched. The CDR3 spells CSAIIGTGNSNQPQHF. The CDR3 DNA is TGCAGTGCTATCATTGGGACAGGCAATAGCAATCAGCCCCAGCATTTT.

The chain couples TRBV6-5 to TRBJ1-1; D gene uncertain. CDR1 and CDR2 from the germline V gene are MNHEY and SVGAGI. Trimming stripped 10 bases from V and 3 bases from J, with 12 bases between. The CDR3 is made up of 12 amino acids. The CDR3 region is CATLGGYTEAFF. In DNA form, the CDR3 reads TGTGCCACGTTGGGAGGGTACACTGAAGCTTTCTTT.

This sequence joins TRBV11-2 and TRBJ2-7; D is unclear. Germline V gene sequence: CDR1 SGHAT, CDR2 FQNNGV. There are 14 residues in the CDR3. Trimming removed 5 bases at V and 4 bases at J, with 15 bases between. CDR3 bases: TGTGCCAGCAGCCCGACACGGTTAAAGTACGAGCAGTACTTC. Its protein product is CASSPTRLKYEQYF.

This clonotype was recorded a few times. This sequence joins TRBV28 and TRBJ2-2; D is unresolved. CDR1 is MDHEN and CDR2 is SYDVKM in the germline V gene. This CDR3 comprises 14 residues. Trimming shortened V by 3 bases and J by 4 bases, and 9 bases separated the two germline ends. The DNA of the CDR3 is TGTGCCAGCAGTTTGGGCAGTACCACCGGGGAGCTGTTTTTT. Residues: CASSLGSTTGELFF.

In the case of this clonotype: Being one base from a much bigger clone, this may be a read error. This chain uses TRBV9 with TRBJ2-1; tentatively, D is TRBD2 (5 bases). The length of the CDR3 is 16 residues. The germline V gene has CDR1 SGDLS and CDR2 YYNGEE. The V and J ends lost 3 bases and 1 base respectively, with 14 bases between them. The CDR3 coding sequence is TGTGCCAGCAGCGCTACCTTAGCGACATCCTACAATGAGCAGTTCTTC. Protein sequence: CASSATLATSYNEQFF.

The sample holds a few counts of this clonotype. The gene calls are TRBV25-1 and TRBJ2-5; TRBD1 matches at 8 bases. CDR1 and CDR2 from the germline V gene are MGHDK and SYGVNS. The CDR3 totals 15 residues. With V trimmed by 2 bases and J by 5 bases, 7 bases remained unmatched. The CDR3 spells CASSEARQGPETQYF. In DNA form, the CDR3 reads TGTGCCAGCAGTGAAGCGAGACAGGGGCCCGAGACCCAGTACTTC.

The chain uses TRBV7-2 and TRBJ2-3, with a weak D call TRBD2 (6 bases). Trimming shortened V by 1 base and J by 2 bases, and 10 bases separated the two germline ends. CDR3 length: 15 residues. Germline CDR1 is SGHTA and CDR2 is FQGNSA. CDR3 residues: CASSLGRAITDTQYF. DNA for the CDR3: TGTGCCAGCAGCTTAGGGAGGGCTATCACAGATACGCAGTATTTT.

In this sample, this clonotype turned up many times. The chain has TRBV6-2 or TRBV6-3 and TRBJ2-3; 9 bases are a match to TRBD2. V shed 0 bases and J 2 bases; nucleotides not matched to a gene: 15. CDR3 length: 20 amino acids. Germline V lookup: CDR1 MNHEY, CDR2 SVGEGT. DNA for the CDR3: TGTGCCAGCAGTTACTCGAGTTGGGCTAGCGGGATCCTCGCCACAGATACGCAGTATTTT. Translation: CASSYSSWASGILATDTQYF.

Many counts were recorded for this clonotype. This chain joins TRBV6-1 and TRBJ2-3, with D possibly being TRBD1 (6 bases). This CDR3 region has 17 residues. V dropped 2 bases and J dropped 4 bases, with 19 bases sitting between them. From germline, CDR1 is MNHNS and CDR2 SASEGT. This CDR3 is CASSESWRTGKADTQYF. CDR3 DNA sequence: TGTGCCAGCAGTGAAAGTTGGCGAACAGGGAAGGCAGATACGCAGTATTTT.

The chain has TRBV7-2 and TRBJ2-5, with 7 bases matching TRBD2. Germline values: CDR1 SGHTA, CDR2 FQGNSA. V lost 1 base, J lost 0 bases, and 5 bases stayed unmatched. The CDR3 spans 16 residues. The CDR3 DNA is TGTGCCAGCAGCTTAGGACTAGCAGTGTACCAAGAGACCCAGTACTTC. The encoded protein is CASSLGLAVYQETQYF.

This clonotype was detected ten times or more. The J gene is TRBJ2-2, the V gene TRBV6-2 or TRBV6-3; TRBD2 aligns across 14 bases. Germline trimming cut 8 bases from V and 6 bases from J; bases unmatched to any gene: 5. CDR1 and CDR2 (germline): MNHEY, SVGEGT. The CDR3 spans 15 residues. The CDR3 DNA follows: TGTGCCAGCCACGGACTAGCGGGAGGCTCCGGGGAGCTGTTTTTT. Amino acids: CASHGLAGGSGELFF.

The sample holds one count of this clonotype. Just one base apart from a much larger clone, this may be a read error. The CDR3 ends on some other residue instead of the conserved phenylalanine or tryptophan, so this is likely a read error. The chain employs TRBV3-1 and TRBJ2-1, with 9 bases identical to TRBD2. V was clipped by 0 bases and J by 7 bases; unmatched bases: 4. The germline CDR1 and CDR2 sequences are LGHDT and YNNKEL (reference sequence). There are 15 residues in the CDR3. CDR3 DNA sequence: TGTGCCAGCAGCCAAGACAGCGGGAGGCAAAATGAGCAGTTCTCC. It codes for CASSQDSGRQNEQFS.